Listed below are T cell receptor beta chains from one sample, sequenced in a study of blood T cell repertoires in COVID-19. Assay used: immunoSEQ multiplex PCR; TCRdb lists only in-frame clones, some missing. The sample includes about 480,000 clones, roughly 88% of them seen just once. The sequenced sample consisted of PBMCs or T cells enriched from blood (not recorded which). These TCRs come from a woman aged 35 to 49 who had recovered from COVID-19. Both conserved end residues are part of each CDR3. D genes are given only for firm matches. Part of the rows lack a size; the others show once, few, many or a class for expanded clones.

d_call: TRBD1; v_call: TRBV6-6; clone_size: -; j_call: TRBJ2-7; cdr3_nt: TGTGCCAGCAGTCCTCTGGACAGGGGCCAAACCTACGAGCAGTACTTC; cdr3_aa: CASSPLDRGQTYEQYF
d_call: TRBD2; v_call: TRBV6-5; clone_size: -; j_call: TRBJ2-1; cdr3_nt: TGTGCCAGCAGTCCCTTTCCGGGAGGGTACAATGAGCAGTTCTTC; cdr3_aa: CASSPFPGGYNEQFF
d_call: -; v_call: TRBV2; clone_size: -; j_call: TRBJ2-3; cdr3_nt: TGTGCCAGCGGCGGGGAGACGTCAGATACGCAGTATTTT; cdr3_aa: CASGGETSDTQYF
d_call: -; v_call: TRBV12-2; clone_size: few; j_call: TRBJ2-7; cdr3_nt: TGTGCACCCAGGGGAGTCGTGTCGCGGACCATCTCCTACGAGCAGTACTTC; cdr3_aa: CAPRGVVSRTISYEQYF
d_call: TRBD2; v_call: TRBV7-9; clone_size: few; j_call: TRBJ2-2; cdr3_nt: TGTGCCAGCAGACCAGGACTAGCAGTCACCGGGGAGCTGTTTTTT; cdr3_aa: CASRPGLAVTGELFF
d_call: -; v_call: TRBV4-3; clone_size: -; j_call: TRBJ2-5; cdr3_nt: TGCGCCAGCAGCCAAGTTCAGGGGGGACAAGAGACCCAGTACTTC; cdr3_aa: CASSQVQGGQETQYF
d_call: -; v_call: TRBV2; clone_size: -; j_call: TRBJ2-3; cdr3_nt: TGTGCCAGCACCAGGGTCACAGATACGCAGTATTTT; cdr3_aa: CASTRVTDTQYF
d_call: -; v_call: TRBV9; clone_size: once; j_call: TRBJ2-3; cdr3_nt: TGTGCCAGCAGCGTTTTCGGCGGGCGGGGAGATACGCAGTATTTT; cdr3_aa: CASSVFGGRGDTQYF
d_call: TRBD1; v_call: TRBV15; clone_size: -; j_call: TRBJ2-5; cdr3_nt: TGTGCCACCAGCAGCCGGGACAGGGGCGAGACCCAGTACTTC; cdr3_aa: CATSSRDRGETQYF
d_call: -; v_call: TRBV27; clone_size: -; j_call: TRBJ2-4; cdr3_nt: TGTGCCAGCAGGGCAGGGATCGGAAACATTCAGTACTTC; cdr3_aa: CASRAGIGNIQYF
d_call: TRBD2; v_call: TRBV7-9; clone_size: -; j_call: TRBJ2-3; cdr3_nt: TGTGCCAGCAGTTTAGCGGGAGTCTTTGGGGATACGCAGTATTTT; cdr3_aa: CASSLAGVFGDTQYF
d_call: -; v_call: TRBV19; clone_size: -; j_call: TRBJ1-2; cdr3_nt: TGTGCCAGTAGTCCCCACTCCTATGGCTACACCTTC; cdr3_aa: CASSPHSYGYTF
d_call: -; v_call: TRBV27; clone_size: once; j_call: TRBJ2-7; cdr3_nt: TGTGCCAGCAGTTTGACGACAGCCTCCTCCTACGAGCAGTACTTC; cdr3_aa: CASSLTTASSYEQYF
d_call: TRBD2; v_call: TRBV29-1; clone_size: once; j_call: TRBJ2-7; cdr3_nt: TGCAGCGTTCTGGCGGGAGGGCCCTACGAGCAGTACTTC; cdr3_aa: CSVLAGGPYEQYF
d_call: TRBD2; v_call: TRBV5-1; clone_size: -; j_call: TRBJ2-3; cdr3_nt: TGCGCCAGCAGCTTGGCAGGACTAGCGGGGGCAGATACGCAGTATTTT; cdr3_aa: CASSLAGLAGADTQYF
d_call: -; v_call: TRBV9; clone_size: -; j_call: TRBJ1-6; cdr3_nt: TGTGCCAGCAGCGTAGATTGGGGAGAAGGATCACCCCTCCACTTT; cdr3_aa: CASSVDWGEGSPLHF
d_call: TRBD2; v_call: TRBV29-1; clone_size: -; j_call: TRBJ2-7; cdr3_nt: TGCAGCGTTGTTCGACTAGCGGGAACCTACGAGCAGTACTTC; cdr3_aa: CSVVRLAGTYEQYF
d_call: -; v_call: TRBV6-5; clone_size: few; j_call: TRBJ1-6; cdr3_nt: TGTGCCAGCAGCCGGGGCTATAATTCACCCCTCCACTTT; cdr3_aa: CASSRGYNSPLHF
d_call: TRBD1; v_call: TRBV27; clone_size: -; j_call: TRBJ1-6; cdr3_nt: TGTGCCAGCAGTTTATCGGTACAGGGGTTGGTCTCACCCCTCCACTTT; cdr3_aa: CASSLSVQGLVSPLHF
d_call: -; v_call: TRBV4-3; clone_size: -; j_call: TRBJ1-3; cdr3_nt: TGCGCCAGCAGCCAATGGACTGGTTCTGGAAACACCATATATTTT; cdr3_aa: CASSQWTGSGNTIYF
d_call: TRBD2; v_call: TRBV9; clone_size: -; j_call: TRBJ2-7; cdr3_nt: TGTGCCAGCAGCGTAGGCCGGACTAGCGGGAGCCAACTCGGGGAGCAGTACTTC; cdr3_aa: CASSVGRTSGSQLGEQYF
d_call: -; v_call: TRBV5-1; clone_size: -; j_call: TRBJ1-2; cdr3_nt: TGCGCCAGCAGCCCCACAGATGGGTCCTATGGCTACACCTTC; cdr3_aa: CASSPTDGSYGYTF
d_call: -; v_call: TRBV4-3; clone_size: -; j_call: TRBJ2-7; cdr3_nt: TGCGCCAGCAGCCAAGAGCTAAGCGGGCCCGCCGAGCAGTACTTC; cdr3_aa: CASSQELSGPAEQYF
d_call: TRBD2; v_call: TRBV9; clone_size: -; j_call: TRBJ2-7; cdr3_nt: TGTGCCAGCAGCGTAGAGGCTAGCGGGGCGTCCTACGAGCAGTACTTC; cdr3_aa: CASSVEASGASYEQYF
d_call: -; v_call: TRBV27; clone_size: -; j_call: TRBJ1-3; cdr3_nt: TGTGCCAGCAGTCCCAACTCTGGAAACACCATATATTTT; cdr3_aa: CASSPNSGNTIYF
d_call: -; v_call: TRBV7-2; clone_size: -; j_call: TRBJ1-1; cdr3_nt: TGTGCCAGCAGCTTAGTATACAGCTTGAACACTGAAGCTTTCTTT; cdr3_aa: CASSLVYSLNTEAFF
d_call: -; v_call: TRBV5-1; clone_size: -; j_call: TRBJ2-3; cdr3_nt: TGCGCCAGCAGCACCGGACGAGGGAGGACAGATACGCAGTATTTT; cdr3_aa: CASSTGRGRTDTQYF
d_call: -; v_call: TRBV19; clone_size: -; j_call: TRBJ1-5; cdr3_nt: TGTGCCAGTAGGGGGGGGGCAAGTCAGCCCCAGCATTTT; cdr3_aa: CASRGGASQPQHF
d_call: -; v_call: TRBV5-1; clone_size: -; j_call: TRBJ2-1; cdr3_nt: TGCGCCAGCAGCTCGGACACGGCGGGAAATGAGCAGTTCTTC; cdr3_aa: CASSSDTAGNEQFF
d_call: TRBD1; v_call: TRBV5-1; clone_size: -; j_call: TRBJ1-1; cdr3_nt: TGCGCCAGCAGCTTGGGAAGGGGGCTGGACACTGAAGCTTTCTTT; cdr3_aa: CASSLGRGLDTEAFF
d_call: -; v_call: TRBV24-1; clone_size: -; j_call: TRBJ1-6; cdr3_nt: TGTGCCACCAGTGAAGGGGAGGATTCACCCCTCCACTTT; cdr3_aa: CATSEGEDSPLHF
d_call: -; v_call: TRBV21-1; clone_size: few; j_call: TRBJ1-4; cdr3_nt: TGTGCCAGCAGCACTCCACGGGGTGATAATGAAAAACTGTTTTTT; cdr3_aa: CASSTPRGDNEKLFF
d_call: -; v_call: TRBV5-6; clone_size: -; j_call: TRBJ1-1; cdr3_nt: TGTGCCAGCAGCTTGGACAGCACTAACACTGAAGCTTTCTTT; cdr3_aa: CASSLDSTNTEAFF
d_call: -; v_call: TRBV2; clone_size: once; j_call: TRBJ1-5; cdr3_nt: TGTGCCAGCAGTTTTACAGGGACGGGTCAGCCCCAGCATTTT; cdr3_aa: CASSFTGTGQPQHF
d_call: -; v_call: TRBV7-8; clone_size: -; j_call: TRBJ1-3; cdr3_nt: TGTGCCAGCAGCTTAGAGGGAACAGGGCTGTCTGGAAACACCATATATTTT; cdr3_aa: CASSLEGTGLSGNTIYF
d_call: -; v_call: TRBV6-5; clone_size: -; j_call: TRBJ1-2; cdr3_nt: TGTGCCAGCAGTTACTCGTTCAGGGGCAACTATGGCTACACCTTC; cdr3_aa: CASSYSFRGNYGYTF
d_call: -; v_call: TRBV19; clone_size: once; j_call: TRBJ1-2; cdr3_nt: TGTGCCAGTAGTAATCTTCTCACGGCCGGAGTCTCCTCGCTACGGGGCTACACCTTC; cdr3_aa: CASSNLLTAGVSSLRGYTF
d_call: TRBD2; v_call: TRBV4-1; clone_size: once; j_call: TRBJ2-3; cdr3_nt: TGCGCCAGCAGCCGTCAGACTAGCGGGAGTGCAGATACGCAGTATTTT; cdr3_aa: CASSRQTSGSADTQYF
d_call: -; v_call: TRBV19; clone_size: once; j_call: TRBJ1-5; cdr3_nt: TGTGCCAGTAGTACCCCAGGGGTCTTCGGTCAGCCCCAGCATTTT; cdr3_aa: CASSTPGVFGQPQHF